This TCR beta chain was identified in a study of a mutant IDH1 vaccine in newly diagnosed glioma. Study information: Patients previously underwent radiotherapy, temozolomide, or both, and most underwent both.

Data came from immunoSEQ multiplex PCR; TCRdb stores just in-frame clones and leaves some out. The data hold around 32,000 clones, with around 80% observed a single time. Remarks on this clone: As yet, its antigen is unknown.

This CDR3 is 14 amino acids long. CDR1 is LNHDA, CDR2 SQIVND, per germline (reference sequence). V lost 7 bases and J lost 7, with 19 bases in between. Time point here: week 35, safety follow-up. A single vaccine dose contained 300 ug of mutant IDH1 20-mer peptide, and topical imiquimod was used with it. The sample was PBMCs, taken from a glioma patient whose treatment included an IDH1 peptide vaccine. This sequence joins TRBV19 and TRBJ1-2, with D perhaps matching TRBD1 (6 bases). This clonotype originated in a man aged 40-55 years with glioma. Some clones in this sample may be carry-over from other donors' samples. This chain's CDR3 is CASTLGTVQGGYTF. CDR3 coding DNA: TGTGCCAGTACCCTGGGAACAGTACAGGGTGGCTACACCTTC.